Listed below are T cell receptor beta chains from one sample, sequenced in a study of yellow fever vaccine responses in identical twins. TCRdb passed the RT-PCR reads through MiXCR, listing each CDR3 protein once. The data hold under 450 distinct CDR3 sequences, with about 72% observed a single time. This specimen consisted of T cells from blood (PBMCs), unsorted or a sorted subset (not recorded which), obtained before or after yellow fever vaccination (not recorded which). These receptors originate from a female donor who received the yellow fever vaccine. Each CDR3 is given with its conserved first and last residue. A D gene is named only where the DNA matches it firmly. Clone size appears in some rows only: once, few, many, or a class for an expanded clone.

v_gene	j_gene	abundance	d_gene	CDR3nt	CDR3aa
TRBV12-3/TRBV12-4	TRBJ1-1	.	.	TGTGCCAGCAGTTTAGGCGGTGCGGGCACTGAAGCTTTCTTT	CASSLGGAGTEAFF
TRBV30	TRBJ2-1	.	.	TGTGCCTGGAGTGCCGGACTCGCCAATGAGCAGTTCTTC	CAWSAGLANEQFF
TRBV11-1	TRBJ2-1	.	TRBD1	TGTGCCAGCAGCCGGCAGGGGGTTGAGCAGTTCTTC	CASSRQGVEQFF
TRBV7-3	TRBJ2-2	.	TRBD1	TGTGCCAGCAGCTCGACAGGGAACGGGGAGCTGTTTTTT	CASSSTGNGELFF
TRBV19	TRBJ2-3	.	.	TGTGCCAGTAGTATTAGCCCCGAGACCACAGATACGCAGTATTTT	CASSISPETTDTQYF
TRBV11-1	TRBJ1-4	few	.	TGTGCCAGCAGCAGACCAAGGGGGGAGCTGGAAAAACTGTTTTTT	CASSRPRGELEKLFF
TRBV11-2	TRBJ2-5	.	.	TGTGCCAGCAGCTTAGTGAGTGGCGGGGTAGAGACCCAGTACTTC	CASSLVSGGVETQYF
TRBV10-3	TRBJ2-1	.	.	TGTGCCATCAGTGACCTACCCCACGACTCTAACAATGAGCAGTTCTTC	CAISDLPHDSNNEQFF
TRBV7-3	TRBJ1-2	.	.	TGTGCCAGCAGCTTATCGTTACAGGGAGGTGGCTACACCTTC	CASSLSLQGGGYTF
TRBV20-1	TRBJ2-1	.	TRBD2	TGCAGTGCTAGACCTAGCGGGAGCCCCCCCCATGAGCAGTTCTTC	CSARPSGSPPHEQFF
TRBV20-1	TRBJ1-5	.	TRBD1	TGCAGTGCTAGAGACCAGGGGGCAAGGAGCAATCAGCCCCAGCATTTT	CSARDQGARSNQPQHF
TRBV10-3	TRBJ1-3	.	.	TGTGCCATCAGTGAAGGGAGTGAGGGGTCTGGAAACACCATATATTTT	CAISEGSEGSGNTIYF
TRBV7-9	TRBJ2-3	.	TRBD1	TGTGCCAGCAGCCCGCGACAGGGTCCCACAGATACGCAGTATTTT	CASSPRQGPTDTQYF
TRBV6-4	TRBJ1-2	once	TRBD1	TGTGCCAGCAGTGACGGGCCAGGGGGTAACTATGGCTACACCTTC	CASSDGPGGNYGYTF
TRBV7-2	TRBJ2-7	.	.	TGTGCCAGCAGCTTACAGGTCTACGAGCAGTACTTC	CASSLQVYEQYF
TRBV6-5	TRBJ1-1	few	.	TGTGCCAGCAGTTCGCTCAGGGAATCTGAAGCTTTCTTT	CASSSLRESEAFF
TRBV6-5	TRBJ1-1	few	.	TGTGCCAGCAGTTACTCGAACCCAGGGTGGCATACTGAAGCTTTCTTT	CASSYSNPGWHTEAFF
TRBV30	TRBJ1-5	.	.	TGTGCCTGGGGCGAACAGGGTGCAGGGCAGCCCCAGCATTTT	CAWGEQGAGQPQHF
TRBV4-1	TRBJ1-1	.	.	TGCGCCAGCAGGCAGATTGGGAACACTGAAGCTTTCTTT	CASRQIGNTEAFF
TRBV7-4	TRBJ2-2	.	.	TGTGCCAGCAGCGCGGATTCAATTGGGCGGGGAAACACCGGGGAGCTGTTTTTT	CASSADSIGRGNTGELFF
TRBV4-1	TRBJ2-7	once	TRBD2	TGCGCCAGCAGCCAAACTAGCGGGAGTTCTTGGGAGCAGTACTTC	CASSQTSGSSWEQYF
TRBV18	TRBJ1-1	.	.	TGTGCCAGCTCACCAAAAGGCACTGAAGCTTTCTTT	CASSPKGTEAFF
TRBV15	TRBJ1-4	.	TRBD1	TGTGCCACCAGTGACCTCATGAGGACAGGCCCTAATGAAAAACTGTTTTTT	CATSDLMRTGPNEKLFF
TRBV15	TRBJ1-2	.	.	TGTGCCACCAGCAGCATTTCCCAGGCAGGATATTATGGCTACACCTTC	CATSSISQAGYYGYTF
TRBV4-1	TRBJ2-1	.	TRBD2	TGCGCCAGCAGCCAAGACCCCGGGAGGATCTACAATGAGCAGTTCTTC	CASSQDPGRIYNEQFF
TRBV29-1	TRBJ2-1	.	.	TGCAGCGTCCCTCGCCCTCTAGCGAAAGTCTACAATGAGCAGTTCTTC	CSVPRPLAKVYNEQFF
TRBV5-6	TRBJ1-1	.	.	TGTGCCAGCAAGTTGGGACGGAAGAACACTGAAGCTTTCTTT	CASKLGRKNTEAFF
TRBV2	TRBJ2-7	.	TRBD1	TGTGCCAGCAGTGGGGGACAGGGACCCTACGAGCAGTACTTC	CASSGGQGPYEQYF
TRBV11-2	TRBJ2-3	.	TRBD2	TGTGCCAGCAGCCCCGGGGGGGCTGCAGATACGCAGTATTTT	CASSPGGAADTQYF
TRBV4-2	TRBJ1-3	.	TRBD1	TGTGCCAGCAGCCTAGGACAGGGGGCGAGTGGAAACACCATATATTTT	CASSLGQGASGNTIYF
TRBV6-1	TRBJ2-4	.	TRBD1	TGTGCCAGCAGGTCCGGACAGGGGGACATTCAGTACTTC	CASRSGQGDIQYF
TRBV7-8	TRBJ1-5	.	.	TGTGCCACCACGGGGGGTCCGGGGCAGCCCCAGCATTTT	CATTGGPGQPQHF
TRBV28	TRBJ2-1	.	TRBD2	TGTGCCAGCAGTCCTCCTAGCGGGACGTTGTATGAGCAGTTCTTC	CASSPPSGTLYEQFF
TRBV27	TRBJ2-7	.	.	TGCACCAGCAGCCGTCTCCTAGCGCGGTACGAGCAGTACTTC	CTSSRLLARYEQYF
TRBV11-1	TRBJ2-1	.	.	TGTGCCAGCAGCTTGTCCGGGAGTTCCTACAATGAGCAGTTCTTC	CASSLSGSSYNEQFF
TRBV5-6	TRBJ2-7	.	TRBD2	TGTGCCAGCAGCATTAGCGGGACCTCCTACGAGCAGTACTTC	CASSISGTSYEQYF
TRBV11-1	TRBJ2-4	.	.	TGTGCCAGCAGCCAAGGGCTAGCCAAAAACATTCAGTATTTC	CASSQGLAKNIQYF
TRBV18	TRBJ1-5	.	.	TGTGCCAGTAAGGGGCAGACTAATCAGCCCCAGCATTTT	CASKGQTNQPQHF
TRBV28	TRBJ1-2	.	.	TGTGCCAGCACCCTTGCGAGGGGAGTATATGGCTACACCTTC	CASTLARGVYGYTF
TRBV4-1	TRBJ1-1	.	.	TGCGCCAGCAGCCAAGATGGTGCCAGGGCTTTGGCTGAAGCTTTCTTT	CASSQDGARALAEAFF
TRBV5-5	TRBJ2-1	.	.	TGTGCCAGCTCGTCAGGGGGGAATGAGCAGTTCTTC	CASSSGGNEQFF
TRBV10-3	TRBJ1-3	few	.	TGTGCCATCAGTGATACTAGGGGGGCTGGAAACACCATATATTTT	CAISDTRGAGNTIYF
TRBV24-1	TRBJ1-5	.	.	TGTGCCACCAGTGATGGGTTGGGCAATCAGCCCCAGCATTTT	CATSDGLGNQPQHF
TRBV2	TRBJ2-5	.	TRBD2	TGTGCCAGCAGTGATCCTAGCGGGGAAGAGACCCAGTACTTC	CASSDPSGEETQYF
TRBV12-3/TRBV12-4	TRBJ1-5	.	.	TGTGCCAGCAGTCCCGGGGCCTATCAGCCCCAGCATTTT	CASSPGAYQPQHF
TRBV2	TRBJ1-5	.	.	TGTGCCAGCAGCGAGGGACAACCTTATAGCAATCAGCCCCAGCATTTT	CASSEGQPYSNQPQHF
TRBV6-2/TRBV6-3	TRBJ2-1	once	.	TGTGCCAGCAGTTACTCTTGGGACCCCAATGAGCAGTTCTTC	CASSYSWDPNEQFF
TRBV30	TRBJ1-1	.	.	TGTGCCTGGAGACCCATGGGGGGTGGTGGGGCTTTCTTT	CAWRPMGGGGAFF
TRBV9	TRBJ2-1	.	TRBD2	TGTGCCAGCAGCGTTGAGGTTAGCGGGTACAATGAGCAGTTCTTC	CASSVEVSGYNEQFF
TRBV7-3	TRBJ2-7	.	TRBD2	TGTGCCAGCAGCTTGGAGGGCGGGAGCTCCTACGAGCAGTACTTC	CASSLEGGSSYEQYF
TRBV4-2	TRBJ2-7	.	.	TGTGCCAGCAGCCAAGTGGTCAGCGGATCCTACGAGCAGTACTTC	CASSQVVSGSYEQYF
TRBV6-1	TRBJ1-5	once	TRBD1	TGTGCCAGCAGACAGGGGGCCGACAATCAGCCCCAGCATTTT	CASRQGADNQPQHF
TRBV6-5	TRBJ2-7	.	.	TGTGCCAGCAGTTACGATCGGGGGGCTTACGAGCAGTACTTC	CASSYDRGAYEQYF